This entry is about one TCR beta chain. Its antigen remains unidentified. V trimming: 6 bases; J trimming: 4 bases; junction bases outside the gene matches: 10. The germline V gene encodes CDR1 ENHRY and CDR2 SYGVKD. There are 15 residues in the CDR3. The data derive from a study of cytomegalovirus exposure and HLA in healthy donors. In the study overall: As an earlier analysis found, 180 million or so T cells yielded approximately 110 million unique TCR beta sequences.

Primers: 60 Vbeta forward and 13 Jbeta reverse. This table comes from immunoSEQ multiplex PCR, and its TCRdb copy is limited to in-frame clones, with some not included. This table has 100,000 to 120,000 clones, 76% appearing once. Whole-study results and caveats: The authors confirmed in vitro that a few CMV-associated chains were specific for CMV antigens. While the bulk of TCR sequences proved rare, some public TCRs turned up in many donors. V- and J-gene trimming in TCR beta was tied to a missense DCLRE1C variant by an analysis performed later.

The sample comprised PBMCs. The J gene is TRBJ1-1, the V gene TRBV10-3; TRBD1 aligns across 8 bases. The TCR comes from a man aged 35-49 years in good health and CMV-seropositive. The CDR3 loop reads CAIRPGQGESTEAFF. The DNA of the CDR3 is TGTGCCATCAGGCCCGGACAGGGAGAAAGCACTGAAGCTTTCTTT.